This T cell receptor beta chain was obtained from a study of T cells in localized non-small cell lung cancer. Method: immunoSEQ multiplex PCR; TCRdb's copy keeps in-frame clones and lacks some. The table lists some 140,000 clones, about 89% of them singletons, with over 1.5% in the top ten. CDR3 length: 13 amino acids. Per the germline V gene, CDR1 is WSHSY and CDR2 is SAAADI. Trimming left V 8 bases short and J 2 bases short, with 10 bases between. The sequence came from a female donor over 55 with stage I lung adenocarcinoma. V gene TRBV10-2 combines with J gene TRBJ1-3, with a weak D call TRBD1 (5 bases). The starting material was peripheral blood, obtained before any cancer treatment. The CDR3 protein is CASGGGTGNTIYF. In nucleotides, the CDR3 is TGCGCCAGCGGGGGAGGTACTGGAAACACCATATATTTT.